The 20 T cell receptor beta chains given below trace back to one sample, sequenced in a study of cytomegalovirus exposure and HLA in healthy donors. Repertoires were generated with immunoSEQ multiplex PCR, while TCRdb's copy carries only in-frame clones and drops some. The profile shows some 230,000 clones, 85% to 95% of them singletons. Sequencing used PBMCs. The receptor source for this set is a woman between 18 and 30 years old in good health and CMV-seronegative.

This clone was found once. The J gene is TRBJ2-2, the V gene TRBV5-1, with TRBD2 identical over 14 bases. Trimming took 4 bases from V and 5 from J; bases not matched to a gene: 10. This CDR3 region has 18 residues. The germline V gene encodes CDR1 SGHRS and CDR2 YFSETQ. CDR3: CASSLNGLAGGKTGELFF. The DNA of the CDR3 is TGCGCCAGCAGCCTTAATGGACTAGCGGGAGGAAAAACCGGGGAGCTGTTTTTT. Together with reference TRBV5-1 and TRBJ2-2, the CDR3 gives the full variable domain: KAGVTQTPRYLIKTRGQQVTLSCSPISGHRSVSWYQQTPGQGLQFLFEYFSETQRNKGNFPGRFSGRQFSNSRSEMNVSTLELGDSALYLCASSLNGLAGGKTGELFFGEGSRLTVL.

V gene TRBV29-1 combines with J gene TRBJ2-1; 10 bases are a match to TRBD2. Germline V gene lookup returns CDR1 SQVTM and CDR2 ANQGSEA. The CDR3 sequence is 14 residues long. J gave up 8 bases and V 4 bases, and 8 bases lay outside the gene matches. In nucleotides, the CDR3 is TGCAGCGTTGTATTAGCGGGAGGCGGTTATGAGCAGTTCTTC. Its translation: CSVVLAGGGYEQFF.

This clone has more than one count but fewer than ten. V usage is TRBV30 and J usage is TRBJ1-5; D ambiguous. Trimming left V 0 bases short and J 7 bases short, with 10 bases between. The CDR3 contains 13 residues. Germline values: CDR1 GTSNPN, CDR2 SVGIG (reference sequence). The DNA of the CDR3 is TGTGCCTGGAGTGTACCGGGAGAGCAGCCCCAGCATTTT. Protein sequence: CAWSVPGEQPQHF.

This chain links TRBV29-1 with TRBJ1-1; possible D gene TRBD1, 5 bases. V shed 6 bases and J shed 11 bases, with 19 bases lying between them. From germline, CDR1 is SQVTM and CDR2 ANQGSEA. There are 12 residues in the CDR3. Written as DNA, the CDR3 is TGCAGCGTCCTCGACGGCAACAGGTTGGCTTTCTTT. Translating gives CSVLDGNRLAFF.

The chain couples TRBV5-1 to TRBJ1-1, with 9 bases lining up with TRBD1. The CDR3 totals 17 residues. The V gene's germline CDR1 is SGHRS and CDR2 YFSETQ. After removal of 3 bases from V and 5 bases from J, the junction contained 14 bases not matched to a gene. Here the CDR3 reads CASSWGQGQGIGTEAFF. CDR3 nucleotide sequence: TGCGCCAGCAGCTGGGGCCAGGGACAGGGTATAGGTACTGAAGCTTTCTTT.

This sequence joins TRBV30 and TRBJ2-5; TRBD1 agrees at 9 bases. Unmatched junction bases numbered 11, after V lost 6 bases and J lost 3 bases. The CDR3 covers 15 residues. Germline V lookup: CDR1 GTSNPN, CDR2 SVGIG (reference sequence). CDR3: CACTRPDRGEETQYF. DNA of the CDR3: TGTGCCTGTACTCGACCGGACAGGGGAGAAGAGACCCAGTACTTC.

The chain has TRBV30 and TRBJ2-7; 8 nucleotides match TRBD2. The germline CDR1 and CDR2 sequences are GTSNPN and SVGIG (reference sequence). The CDR3 sequence is 13 residues long. After removal of 3 bases from V and 6 bases from J, the junction contained 7 bases not matched to a gene. CDR3 loop: CAWSPHGTSEQYF. The CDR3 DNA is TGTGCCTGGAGCCCACACGGGACTAGCGAGCAGTACTTC.

The CDR3 DNA is TGCGCCAGCAGCTGGGCGGGAGGGCCTACAAACATTCAGTACTTC. It specifies CASSWAGGPTNIQYF. The chain joins TRBV5-1 to TRBJ2-4, with 9 bases fitting TRBD2. Germline CDR1 is SGHRS and CDR2 is YFSETQ. V trimming: 3 bases; J trimming: 6 bases; junction bases outside the gene matches: 7. This CDR3 is built from 15 residues.

This chain connects TRBV14 to TRBJ2-3; D perhaps matches TRBD2 (6 bases). Trimming left V 4 bases short and J 2 bases short, with 7 bases between. In germline, CDR1 is SGHDN, CDR2 FVKESK. The CDR3 length is 13 residues. In nucleotides, the CDR3 is TGTGCCAGCAGCCGGAGGGCCACAGATACGCAGTATTTT. Its translation: CASSRRATDTQYF.

This sequence joins TRBV9 and TRBJ2-1; 8 nucleotides match TRBD2. Losses at the gene ends were 0 bases for V and 4 bases for J; bases not matched to a gene: 6. CDR1 and CDR2 from the germline V gene are SGDLS and YYNGEE. The CDR3 loop spans 16 amino acids. The CDR3 DNA sequence: TGTGCCAGCAGCGTAGGCCCAGCGGGAGTTTACAATGAGCAGTTCTTC. Translating gives CASSVGPAGVYNEQFF.

CDR3 sequence reads: CASLDYGTGVTEAFF. The CDR3 coding sequence is TGCGCCAGCCTTGACTACGGGACAGGGGTCACTGAAGCTTTCTTT. The rearrangement uses TRBV5-1 and TRBJ1-1, with TRBD1 identical over 10 bases. Per germline, CDR1 SGHRS and CDR2 YFSETQ. V lost 7 bases, J lost 4 bases, and 10 bases stayed unmatched. The CDR3 runs 15 residues.

The chain employs TRBV12-5 and TRBJ1-5, with TRBD1 identical over 7 bases. Germline V gene sequence: CDR1 LGHNT, CDR2 FRNRAP. The CDR3 loop spans 16 amino acids. V dropped 0 bases and J dropped 4; count of bases not matched to a gene: 6. As DNA, the CDR3 is TGTGCTAGTGGTTTGGTACGGGACAGCCAAAATCAGCCCCAGCATTTT. Translation gives CASGLVRDSQNQPQHF.

The chain links TRBV27 to TRBJ2-7; D perhaps matches TRBD2 (6 bases). Germline-derived CDR1 and CDR2 are MNHEY and SMNVEV (reference sequence). V was trimmed by 4 bases and J by 6 bases, leaving 16 bases between them. This CDR3 is 14 amino acids long. The CDR3 sequence is CASSSTRRGGEQYF. CDR3 sequence (DNA): TGTGCCAGCAGTTCGACCCGAAGGGGAGGCGAGCAGTACTTC.

V and J are TRBV27 and TRBJ1-2; TRBD1 matches 7 bases. CDR1 is MNHEY and CDR2 is SMNVEV in the germline V gene (reference sequence). J lost 8 bases, V lost 3 bases, and 6 bases had no gene match. This CDR3 is built from 13 residues. In nucleotides, the CDR3 is TGTGCCAGCAGTTTTGTAGGGGGCAACGGCTACACCTTC. It yields the protein CASSFVGGNGYTF.

The rearrangement links TRBV30 to TRBJ1-1; 7 bases are a match to TRBD1. V was pared by 4 bases and J by 8 bases, with 16 bases of the junction left unmatched. Germline values: CDR1 GTSNPN, CDR2 SVGIG (reference sequence). The CDR3 sequence is 15 residues long. CDR3 residues: CAWMRWGQPVLEAFF. In DNA, the CDR3 is TGTGCCTGGATGAGGTGGGGACAGCCAGTCCTAGAAGCTTTCTTT.

This clone was counted only a few times. This chain links TRBV15 with TRBJ2-7; TRBD1 aligns across 8 bases. The germline CDR1 and CDR2 sequences are LNHNV and YYDKDF (reference sequence). V shed 8 bases, J shed 4 bases, and the junction held 7 bases outside the gene matches. This CDR3 region has 13 residues. The CDR3 sequence is CATRRRQGYEQYF. The CDR3 bases are TGTGCCACCCGTCGTAGACAGGGGTACGAGCAGTACTTC.

J is TRBJ1-2 and V is TRBV30; TRBD1 agrees at 7 bases. The CDR3 contains 13 residues. Germline values: CDR1 GTSNPN, CDR2 SVGIG (reference sequence). The J segment lost 3 bases and the V segment lost 3 bases, leaving 4 bases of the junction unmatched. CDR3 bases: TGTGCCTGGAGAACAGGGGATGACTATGGCTACACCTTC. The encoded protein is CAWRTGDDYGYTF.

The chain employs TRBV28 and TRBJ1-2; 11 nucleotides line up with TRBD1. In germline, CDR1 is MDHEN, CDR2 SYDVKM. The V and J ends lost 5 bases and 7 bases, in that order; junction bases with no gene match: 12. The length of the CDR3 is 16 residues. This chain's CDR3 is CASSESIGQGASGYTF. CDR3 bases: TGTGCCAGCAGTGAATCTATCGGACAGGGGGCGTCTGGCTACACCTTC.

The chain couples TRBV28 to TRBJ2-1; 8 bases match TRBD1. Trimming took 5 bases from V and 2 from J; bases not matched to a gene: 11. Germline V gene sequence: CDR1 MDHEN, CDR2 SYDVKM. The CDR3 contains 17 residues. The CDR3 region has the DNA TGTGCCAGCAGTCCACTCCTCGGGACAGGCCCCTACAATGAGCAGTTCTTC. Its protein product is CASSPLLGTGPYNEQFF.

The rearrangement links TRBV5-1 to TRBJ2-5; no clear D gene. Germline V lookup: CDR1 SGHRS, CDR2 YFSETQ. This CDR3 has 14 amino acids. V shed 1 base and J shed 3 bases, with 10 bases lying between them. CDR3 nucleotides: TGCGCCAGCAGCTTGACCCACCAGGAAGAGACCCAGTACTTC. It specifies CASSLTHQEETQYF.